Below, 16 T cell receptor beta chains from the same sample are listed, as sequenced in a study of blood T cell repertoires in COVID-19. The protocol was immunoSEQ multiplex PCR, while the TCRdb copy is restricted to in-frame clones and leaves out a portion. This table holds approximately 70,000 clones, 75% to 95% found once. Sequencing was performed on peripheral blood. The receptors were sampled from a woman aged 55-69 years with active COVID-19.

The CDR3: CASSKGFYMVGVRFQETQYF. CDR3 DNA sequence: TGTGCCAGCAGCAAAGGGTTTTACATGGTCGGAGTTCGGTTCCAAGAGACCCAGTACTTC. The gene calls are TRBV21-1 and TRBJ2-5; TRBD2, the table's D call, lacks a check against the DNA. TRBV21-1 is listed as a pseudogene. This CDR3 has 20 residues.

The gene calls are TRBV15 and TRBJ2-3; 9 bases agree with TRBD2. From germline, CDR1 is LNHNV and CDR2 YYDKDF (reference sequence). The trim removed 8 bases at V and 8 bases at J, leaving 11 bases unmatched. The CDR3 is 14 amino acids. The CDR3 loop reads CATSTSGGGSTQYF. CDR3 bases: TGTGCCACCTCGACTAGCGGAGGGGGATCTACGCAGTATTTT.

In its sample, this clone was seen a few times. This rearrangement joins TRBV28 to TRBJ2-6; 8 bases fit TRBD1. V gave up 6 bases and J gave up 0 bases; unmatched junction bases: 13. This CDR3 comprises 19 residues. Germline V gives CDR1 MDHEN, CDR2 SYDVKM. The CDR3 DNA sequence: TGTGCCAGCAGCTACACCCTCCAGGGGGCGATCTCTGGGGCCAACGTCCTGACTTTC. Protein: CASSYTLQGAISGANVLTF. Full variable domain (missing parts from reference TRBV28 and TRBJ2-6): DVKVTQSSRYLVKRTGEKVFLECVQDMDHENMFWYRQDPGLGLRLIYFSYDVKMKEKGDIPEGYSVSREKKERFSLILESASTNQTSMYLCASSYTLQGAISGANVLTFGAGSRLTVL.

The gene calls are TRBV27 and TRBJ2-1; TRBD2 aligns across 9 bases. The trim removed 3 bases at V and 2 bases at J, leaving 11 bases unmatched. There are 18 residues in the CDR3. CDR1 and CDR2 from the germline V gene are MNHEY and SMNVEV (reference sequence). Here the CDR3 reads CASSLAGGPFGTYNEQFF. The CDR3 DNA follows: TGTGCCAGCAGTTTGGCGGGAGGGCCGTTCGGTACCTACAATGAGCAGTTCTTC.

This rearrangement joins TRBV29-1 to TRBJ2-2, with 9 bases fitting TRBD2. This CDR3 comprises 14 residues. The V and J ends lost 5 bases and 4 bases, in that order; junction bases with no gene match: 5. Germline V gene lookup returns CDR1 SQVTM and CDR2 ANQGSEA. CDR3 sequence (DNA): TGCAGCGTTTCGGGACTAGCAGGCACCGGGGAGCTGTTTTTT. It is translated as CSVSGLAGTGELFF.

This chain connects TRBV4-1 to TRBJ2-2; 8 bases are shared with TRBD2. Germline CDR1 and CDR2: MGHRA and YSYEKL. V gave up 0 bases and J gave up 4 bases; unmatched junction bases: 7. The CDR3 runs to 17 residues. DNA for the CDR3: TGCGCCAGCAGCCAAGAGGGGCTAGCGGGTGGCACCGGGGAGCTGTTTTTT. Encoded protein: CASSQEGLAGGTGELFF.

The chain combines TRBV5-1 with TRBJ2-1, with 12 bases matching TRBD2. With V trimmed by 6 bases and J by 8 bases, 3 bases remained unmatched. Per germline, CDR1 SGHRS and CDR2 YFSETQ. The CDR3 extends over 13 amino acids. The CDR3 reads CASKLAGGDEQFF. The CDR3 DNA reads as TGCGCCAGCAAGCTAGCGGGAGGGGATGAGCAGTTCTTC.

The chain uses TRBV30 and TRBJ1-1; D is undetermined. This CDR3 is built from 13 residues. The germline V gene encodes CDR1 GTSNPN and CDR2 SVGIG (reference sequence). The germline V and J ends were trimmed by 0 bases and 11 bases, with 16 bases remaining between them. CDR3 nucleotide sequence: TGTGCCTGGAGTGTACAAGGCGCAGCGGGGGCTTTCTTT. Translating gives CAWSVQGAAGAFF.

J is TRBJ1-6 and V is TRBV30; possibly TRBD1 for D (5 bases). The V end lost 0 bases, the J end lost 7 bases, and 16 bases lay between the germline ends. Germline V gene data show CDR1 as GTSNPN and CDR2 as SVGIG (reference sequence). The CDR3 contains 16 residues. The CDR3 here is CAWSVGTAGGNSPLHF. The CDR3, as DNA: TGTGCCTGGAGTGTAGGTACGGCCGGGGGAAATTCACCCCTCCACTTT.

This clone was detected once. This chain joins TRBV5-1 and TRBJ1-2, with D possibly being TRBD1 (5 bases). This CDR3 comprises 14 residues. V dropped 0 bases and J dropped 8 bases, with 14 bases sitting between them. Germline V CDR1 and CDR2: SGHRS, YFSETQ. CDR3 residues: CASSLDRGLGGYTF. CDR3 bases: TGCGCCAGCAGCTTGGATCGGGGGTTGGGCGGCTACACCTTC.

The gene calls are TRBV14 and TRBJ2-1, with 7 bases identical to TRBD1. The CDR3 totals 13 residues. V lost 10 bases, J lost 2 bases, and 5 bases stayed unmatched. Germline V lookup: CDR1 SGHDN, CDR2 FVKESK. CDR3 sequence reads: CATRDSPYNEQFF. The CDR3, as DNA: TGTGCCACCCGGGACAGCCCCTACAATGAGCAGTTCTTC. Based on the CDR3 plus reference TRBV14 and TRBJ2-1, the full variable domain is EAGVTQFPSHSVIEKGQTVTLRCDPISGHDNLYWYRRVMGKEIKFLLHFVKESKQDESGMPNNRFLAERTGGTYSTLKVQPAELEDSGVYFCATRDSPYNEQFFGPGTRLTVL.

The CDR3 DNA is TGCAGTGCTTCCCGGAGGATTGAGCAGTTCTTC. It is translated as CSASRRIEQFF. The rearrangement uses TRBV20-1 and TRBJ2-1, with D possibly matching TRBD2 (5 bases). The CDR3 has 11 amino acids. Germline-derived CDR1 and CDR2 are DFQATT and SNEGSKA (reference sequence). V was clipped by 5 bases and J by 9 bases, with 11 bases between them.

The J gene is TRBJ1-5, the V gene TRBV20-1; the match to TRBD1 covers 7 bases. V shed 3 bases and J 9 bases; nucleotides not matched to a gene: 11. In germline, CDR1 is DFQATT, CDR2 SNEGSKA (reference sequence). The CDR3 is 14 amino acids. In DNA, the CDR3 is TGCAGTGCTAGTCTTGGGACAGCTTTTTCGCCCCAGCATTTT. Translating gives CSASLGTAFSPQHF.

This chain links TRBV10-3 with TRBJ1-2, with 7 bases identical to TRBD1. J gave up 8 bases and V 6 bases, and 9 bases lay outside the gene matches. Germline V gene lookup returns CDR1 ENHRY and CDR2 SYGVKD. This CDR3 comprises 13 residues. The CDR3 nucleotides read TGTGCCATCAGAGGGACAGAACTCTTGGGCTACACCTTC. Translation: CAIRGTELLGYTF.

The rearrangement uses TRBV9 and TRBJ2-3; the match to TRBD2 covers 7 bases. Trimming cost V 3 bases and J 2 bases; bases outside gene matches: 6. Germline V CDR1 and CDR2: SGDLS, YYNGEE. The CDR3 length is 15 residues. The CDR3 DNA sequence: TGTGCCAGCAGCGAGAGGGACTATTACACAGATACGCAGTATTTT. Its translation: CASSERDYYTDTQYF.

This chain joins TRBV21-1 and TRBJ2-7; TRBD2, the table's D call, was not compared with the DNA. TRBV21-1 is a pseudogene. CDR3 size: 18 residues. The DNA for the CDR3 is TGTGCCAGCAGCAACCCCCCACAAGGCCGGGTAAGCTCCTACGAGCAGTACTTC. Residues: CASSNPPQGRVSSYEQYF.